These 5 T cell receptor beta chains share one sample of origin, sequenced in a study of CD8 T cells in Susac syndrome. An amount of RNA that ranged from about 0.45 to 1 ug was reverse transcribed with random hexamers. In TCRdb, the immunoSEQ multiplex PCR reads were re-called with MiXCR into one record per CDR3 protein. The table shows over 80,000 distinct CDR3 sequences, with over 80% occurring only once. Sequenced input: CD8+ T cells from PBMCs. The source is a human donor in good health.

The V call is TRBV29-1, the J call TRBJ1-1; D gene unclear. The V gene lost 7 bases and the J gene lost 3 bases, with 12 bases spanning the gap. The CDR3 contains 12 residues. CDR1 is SQVTM and CDR2 is ANQGSEA in the germline V gene. The CDR3 coding sequence is TGCAGCGGCCGGGTGTTTGACACTGAAGCTTTCTTT. It translates to CSGRVFDTEAFF.

This chain uses TRBV7-9 with TRBJ1-1, with D perhaps matching TRBD1 (5 bases). Germline CDR1 is SEHNR and CDR2 is FQNEAQ (reference sequence). V dropped 6 bases and J dropped 4 bases, with 18 bases sitting between them. The CDR3 runs 15 residues. DNA for the CDR3: TGTGCCAGCAGTCAACTGGGGGGTCGGGGCACTGAAGCTTTCTTT. It codes for CASSQLGGRGTEAFF.

V usage is TRBV27 and J usage is TRBJ2-2, with 10 bases matching TRBD1. J lost 4 bases, V lost 7 bases, and 6 bases had no gene match. Per the germline V gene, CDR1 is MNHEY and CDR2 is SMNVEV (reference sequence). CDR3 length equals 15 residues. The CDR3 sequence is CASTLTGGGTGELFF. The CDR3 coding sequence is TGTGCCAGCACCTTGACAGGGGGCGGCACCGGGGAGCTGTTTTTT.

In DNA, the CDR3 is TGCAGCGTTGAAGAGCCAGCGGGGGGGCTTCCCAATGAGCAGTTCTTC. Translating it yields CSVEEPAGGLPNEQFF. The V and J genes are TRBV29-1 and TRBJ2-1; the match to TRBD2 covers 10 bases. The V gene's germline CDR1 is SQVTM and CDR2 ANQGSEA. The ends lost 0 bases at V and 6 bases at J; junction bases unmatched: 8. The CDR3 loop spans 16 amino acids.

The J gene is TRBJ2-2, the V gene TRBV9; tentatively, D is TRBD1 or TRBD2 (6 bases each). This CDR3 comprises 15 residues. With 0 bases removed from V and 6 bases from J, the gap between germline ends came to 12 bases. Germline values: CDR1 SGDLS, CDR2 YYNGEE. The CDR3 sequence: CASSVGGGPAGELFF. The CDR3 region has the DNA TGTGCCAGCAGCGTAGGTGGGGGGCCGGCCGGGGAGCTGTTTTTT.